The source of this T cell receptor (beta chain) is a study of control samples from healthy donors and cancer patients. Data came from immunoSEQ multiplex PCR; TCRdb stores just in-frame clones and leaves some out. This table has roughly 76,000 clones, around 94% appearing once. Germline-derived CDR1 and CDR2 are MGHRA and YSYEKL. The V gene end was trimmed by 0 bases and the J gene end by 4 bases; junction bases not matched to a gene: 8. This CDR3 is built from 16 residues. The sequencing sample was made of blood. The chain joins TRBV4-1 to TRBJ2-5, with 7 nucleotides matching TRBD2. The receptor's source is a woman younger than 30 in good health. The CDR3 loop reads CASSQDLMGEGETQYF. The CDR3 nucleotides read TGCGCCAGCAGCCAAGATCTTATGGGGGAGGGAGAGACCCAGTACTTC.